This TCR beta chain came from a study of early T cells in non-severe SARS-CoV-2 infection. Study context: Chains were not paired, and sequencing was done on bulk RNA from unsorted whole blood.

The CDR3 extends over 12 amino acids. Germline V gene lookup returns CDR1 LGHNA and CDR2 YSLEER. Trimming pared 3 bases from V and 4 bases from J, leaving 6 bases between. Unique molecular identifiers were attached to individual cDNA molecules. One entry per CDR3 protein, called by TCRdb with MiXCR from the 5' RACE reads. The table has fewer than 70,000 distinct CDR3 sequences, about 4.6% seen once. This clonotype was seen a few times. The sequence came from an adult who was a healthcare worker with PCR-confirmed SARS-CoV-2 infection or an uninfected control (not recorded which). The donor label of this sample is uncertain. This specimen was whole blood, taken at baseline. The rearrangement joins TRBV4-3 to TRBJ2-5; D is unclear. CDR3 in amino acids: CASSHSGETQYF. For the CDR3, the DNA is TGCGCCAGCAGCCACTCCGGAGAGACCCAGTACTTC.